Below are 21 T cell receptor beta chains sequenced from a single sample in a study of CD8+ T cells in alopecia areata. Reverse transcription of extracted RNA yielded cDNA, which provided the sequencing template. Generated by immunoSEQ multiplex PCR, the TCRdb table keeps only in-frame clones and is missing some. The table has about 200,000 clones, more than 45% seen once. Treatment defined: oral pan-JAK inhibitor, 5-10 mg twice daily. Sequences were derived from CD4+ T cells sorted from blood, sampled at week 4, from a patient treated with tofacitinib. The source of these receptors is a human donor with alopecia areata.

The chain couples TRBV11-2 to TRBJ2-7, with TRBD2 matching over 12 bases. CDR3 size: 14 residues. The V gene's germline CDR1 is SGHAT and CDR2 FQNNGV. Losses at the gene ends were 7 bases for V and 1 base for J; bases not matched to a gene: 2. The CDR3 reads CASTGTSGSYEQYF. The CDR3 DNA is TGTGCCAGCACCGGGACTAGCGGGTCCTACGAGCAGTACTTC.

This clone appeared many times. The V call is TRBV6-1, the J call TRBJ1-2, with 8 bases that match TRBD1. Germline lookup yields CDR1 MNHNS and CDR2 SASEGT. The CDR3 is 15 amino acids. V dropped 4 bases and J dropped 8; count of bases not matched to a gene: 12. CDR3 loop: CASSGAGQGGRGYTF. CDR3 nucleotide sequence: TGTGCCAGCAGTGGAGCCGGACAGGGAGGTCGGGGCTACACCTTC.

The sample holds a few counts of this clone. This chain joins TRBV6-1 and TRBJ2-3; D gene unclear. The CDR3 runs 13 residues. The V gene lost 6 bases and the J gene lost 1 base, with 8 bases spanning the gap. Per the germline V gene, CDR1 is MNHNS and CDR2 is SASEGT. In DNA form, the CDR3 reads TGTGCCAGCAGCACCCTCGGCACAGATACGCAGTATTTT. It yields the protein CASSTLGTDTQYF.

The chain is built from TRBV6-5 and TRBJ2-7; 7 bases line up with TRBD1. The length of the CDR3 is 13 residues. The germline gives CDR1 MNHEY, CDR2 SVGAGI. Trimming at V came to 6 bases and at J to 1 base, leaving 3 bases not matched to a gene. The CDR3 DNA is TGTGCCAGCAGGGTCAGGGGGTCCTACGAGCAGTACTTC. It specifies CASRVRGSYEQYF.

V and J are TRBV9 and TRBJ2-1; perhaps TRBD2 as D (7 bases). Trimming took off 0 bases at V and 6 bases at J, with 10 bases between the two ends. The CDR3 runs 14 residues. Germline CDR1 and CDR2: SGDLS and YYNGEE. In nucleotides, the CDR3 is TGTGCCAGCAGCGTAGTGGCGGGGGCCAATGAGCAGTTCTTC. This codes for CASSVVAGANEQFF.

J is TRBJ1-2 and V is TRBV11-2, with a weak D call TRBD1 (5 bases). Germline CDR1 reads SGHAT; CDR2 reads FQNNGV. This CDR3 comprises 14 residues. Trimming pared 5 bases from V and 6 bases from J, leaving 16 bases between. CDR3 sequence (DNA): TGTGCCAGCAGCCGCTGGGGGAAAGAGGATGGCTACACCTTC. It encodes CASSRWGKEDGYTF.

This chain connects TRBV5-1 to TRBJ1-6; 8 bases fit TRBD1. With V trimmed by 0 bases and J by 1 base, 3 bases remained unmatched. This CDR3 spans 17 amino acids. CDR1 and CDR2 from the germline V gene are SGHRS and YFSETQ. CDR3 protein: CASSLGQGRSYNSPLHF. The CDR3 nucleotides are TGCGCCAGCAGCTTGGGACAGGGGCGATCCTATAATTCACCCCTCCACTTT.

This clone was detected only a few times. The V call is TRBV29-1, the J call TRBJ2-5; D is unresolved. The CDR3 loop spans 14 amino acids. Trimming took 6 bases from V and 2 from J, leaving 16 bases between them. Germline V lookup: CDR1 SQVTM, CDR2 ANQGSEA. CDR3 bases: TGCAGCGTAGAACTGAGTAAGCATCAAGAGACCCAGTACTTC. Protein sequence: CSVELSKHQETQYF.

This clone was counted only a few times. This chain uses TRBV29-1 with TRBJ2-5; TRBD1 aligns across 8 bases. CDR1 SQVTM and CDR2 ANQGSEA come from the germline V gene. Trimming took 4 bases from V and 5 from J; bases not matched to a gene: 9. This CDR3 spans 14 amino acids. CDR3 residues: CSVGADRVVETQYF. CDR3 DNA: TGCAGCGTTGGAGCGGACAGGGTCGTGGAGACCCAGTACTTC.

The genes are TRBV5-6 and TRBJ1-5; TRBD1 aligns across 7 bases. Germline values: CDR1 SGHDT, CDR2 YYEEEE. J lost 9 bases, V lost 0 bases, and 6 bases had no gene match. The CDR3 sequence is 14 residues long. The CDR3 loop is CASSLGQGVWPQHF. In DNA, the CDR3 is TGTGCCAGCAGCTTGGGACAGGGCGTTTGGCCCCAGCATTTT.

This chain uses TRBV7-6 with TRBJ2-2; TRBD1 matches at 10 bases. Germline lookup yields CDR1 SGHVS and CDR2 FNYEAQ. J lost 0 bases, V lost 3 bases, and 1 base had no gene match. This CDR3 is built from 16 residues. The CDR3 region has the DNA TGTGCCAGCAGCTTGACAGGGGGCCCGAACACCGGGGAGCTGTTTTTT. Protein product: CASSLTGGPNTGELFF. The full variable domain, rest sourced from reference TRBV7-6 and TRBJ2-2, is GAGVSQSPRYKVTKRGQDVALRCDPISGHVSLYWYRQALGQGPEFLTYFNYEAQQDKSGLPNDRFSAERPEGSISTLTIQRTEQRDSAMYRCASSLTGGPNTGELFFGEGSRLTVL.

The rearrangement uses TRBV2 and TRBJ1-1; no reliable D call. Trimming took off 4 bases at V and 3 bases at J, with 6 bases between the two ends. Germline loops: CDR1 SNHLY, CDR2 FYNNEI. The CDR3 sequence is 12 residues long. The DNA for the CDR3 is TGTGCCAGCAGTGGGTTGGACACTGAAGCTTTCTTT. Translated: CASSGLDTEAFF.

The rearrangement links TRBV30 to TRBJ2-6; TRBD2 is a possible D gene (6 bases). CDR3 length: 17 residues. Germline V CDR1 and CDR2: GTSNPN, SVGIG (reference sequence). Between the trimmed V and J ends, which lost 5 bases and 4 bases, there was a span of 21 bases. The CDR3: CAWGTAPRGSGANVLTF. Written as DNA, the CDR3 is TGTGCCTGGGGGACTGCGCCTCGGGGGTCAGGGGCCAACGTCCTGACTTTC. The variable domain in full, completed from reference TRBV30 and TRBJ2-6, reads SQTIHQWPATLVQPVGSPLSLECTVEGTSNPNLYWYRQAAGRGLQLLFYSVGIGQISSEVPQNLSASRPQDRQFILSSKKLLLSDSGFYLCAWGTAPRGSGANVLTFGAGSRLTVL.

This chain links TRBV29-1 with TRBJ2-7, with D possibly matching TRBD2 (6 bases). The CDR3 runs 13 residues. Germline V gene data show CDR1 as SQVTM and CDR2 as ANQGSEA. V lost 6 bases to trimming and J lost 5 bases, with 17 bases between them. This chain's CDR3 is CSVGGRVPDEQYF. The CDR3 bases are TGCAGCGTGGGGGGACGGGTCCCCGACGAGCAGTACTTC.

This clone was recorded once. The genes are TRBV29-1 and TRBJ1-1; no definite D call. Germline CDR1 SQVTM, CDR2 ANQGSEA. CDR3 size: 13 residues. The CDR3, as DNA: TGCAGTGCAGTACGTTTCCTGAACACTGAAGCTTTCTTT. Translated, it gives CSAVRFLNTEAFF.

The gene calls are TRBV7-2 and TRBJ2-3; 9 bases are shared with TRBD1. The CDR3 runs 15 residues. J gave up 6 bases and V 4 bases, and 8 bases lay outside the gene matches. Germline CDR1 SGHTA, CDR2 FQGNSA. CDR3 coding DNA: TGTGCCAGCAGCTCGCTGGACAGGGGATGGGATACGCAGTATTTT. This translates into CASSSLDRGWDTQYF.

Only a few counts were recorded for this clone. V is TRBV11-3 and J is TRBJ1-6; perhaps TRBD1 as D (6 bases). The ends were cut back, 7 bases at V and 10 bases at J, with 17 bases in the middle. The CDR3 runs 14 residues. CDR1 is SGHNT, CDR2 YENEEA, per germline. The CDR3 protein is CASTPGGGGSPLHF. In DNA, the CDR3 is TGTGCCAGCACTCCCGGAGGGGGAGGGTCACCCCTCCACTTT. The variable domain in full, with the rest retrieved from reference TRBV11-3 and TRBJ1-6, is EAGVVQSPRYKIIEKKQPVAFWCNPISGHNTLYWYLQNLGQGPELLIRYENEEAVDDSQLPKDRFSAERLKGVDSTLKIQPAELGDSAVYLCASTPGGGGSPLHFGNGTRLTVT.

The chain combines TRBV5-1 with TRBJ2-1, with 7 bases fitting TRBD1. Losses at the gene ends were 4 bases for V and 7 bases for J; bases not matched to a gene: 5. CDR3 length: 13 residues. Germline CDR1 reads SGHRS; CDR2 reads YFSETQ. The CDR3 here is CASSPRQGNEQFF. The CDR3 nucleotides are TGCGCCAGCAGCCCCCGACAGGGAAATGAGCAGTTCTTC.

The chain is built from TRBV11-2 and TRBJ2-7, with D perhaps matching TRBD2 (5 bases). This CDR3 is 15 amino acids long. Germline CDR1 and CDR2: SGHAT and FQNNGV. V was pared by 4 bases and J by 2 bases, with 15 bases between. The CDR3, as DNA: TGTGCCAGCAGCTCGGCGGCAGGACTTACCTACGAGCAGTACTTC. This sequence encodes CASSSAAGLTYEQYF.

This sequence joins TRBV28 and TRBJ1-2, with D hard to call. The germline gives CDR1 MDHEN, CDR2 SYDVKM. The V end lost 7 bases, the J end lost 8 bases, and 11 bases lay between the germline ends. The CDR3 contains 11 residues. The CDR3 DNA reads as TGTGCCAGCACTCTCAACGGGGGCTACACCTTC. This sequence encodes CASTLNGGYTF.

This chain joins TRBV7-2 and TRBJ2-1; 10 bases are a match to TRBD2. V gave up 5 bases and J gave up 8 bases; unmatched junction bases: 9. CDR1 is SGHTA and CDR2 is FQGNSA in the germline V gene. The CDR3 has 15 amino acids. This CDR3 is CASSRGQRGGDEQFF. CDR3 sequence (DNA): TGTGCCAGCAGCCGAGGCCAGCGGGGGGGCGATGAGCAGTTCTTC.